The clone carrying this T cell receptor beta chain was picked up a small number of times. Its matching antigen is unknown. This sample is part of a study of CD8 T cells in ankylosing spondylitis. Study results and limitations: Significant enrichment of disease-linked clones was reportedly seen in matched ankylosing spondylitis synovial fluid. Existing reports had already noted some motif variants in reactive arthritis synovial fluid and blood. Apparently characteristic of ankylosing spondylitis blood was a TCR beta motif (about 8 highly homologous variants).

Quantitative 5'-RACE with molecular barcodes was used to make the TCR beta libraries. TCRdb analysed the 5' RACE reads with MiXCR anew, one entry per CDR3 protein. The sample carries fewer than 750,000 distinct CDR3 sequences, 15% to 20% recorded once. V lost 2 bases to trimming and J lost 3 bases, with 14 bases between them. CDR3 size: 15 residues. The sequenced material came from blood, either unsorted or a sorted T cell fraction (not recorded which). V and J are TRBV12-3 or TRBV12-4 and TRBJ2-7; D is ambiguous. The receptor was derived from a male donor with ankylosing spondylitis. The CDR3 is CASSLNRMGIYEQYF. The CDR3 coding sequence is TGTGCCAGCAGTTTAAATAGGATGGGAATCTACGAGCAGTACTTC.